One and the same sample provided the 26 T cell receptor beta chains below, sequenced in a study of blood T cell repertoires in COVID-19. Clones were read by immunoSEQ multiplex PCR, and TCRdb kept only the in-frame ones, dropping some. The data hold roughly 230,000 clones, with roughly 84% observed a single time. Sequences were obtained from peripheral blood. Receptors originate from a man aged 45-60 years with active or convalescent COVID-19.

J is TRBJ1-1 and V is TRBV15; D may be TRBD1 (5 bases). The V and J ends lost 5 bases and 1 base respectively, with 14 bases between them. CDR1 and CDR2 (germline): LNHNV, YYDKDF (reference sequence). The CDR3 has 15 amino acids. The DNA for the CDR3 is TGTGCCACCAGCGCCGCCCGGGGGAAGAACACTGAAGCTTTCTTT. As protein: CATSAARGKNTEAFF.

In DNA, the CDR3 is TGTGCCAGCAGTTTATTCGCGGGGGGGCGGTCAGATACGCAGTATTTT. Protein: CASSLFAGGRSDTQYF. The V and J genes are TRBV28 and TRBJ2-3; 9 nucleotides match TRBD2. CDR3 size: 16 residues. CDR1 and CDR2 (germline): MDHEN, SYDVKM. The trim removed 1 base at V and 4 bases at J, leaving 6 bases unmatched.

This clone has just a few counts. The chain couples TRBV6-2 or TRBV6-3 to TRBJ2-1; 13 bases line up with TRBD2. Trimming at V came to 4 bases and at J to 6 bases, leaving 9 bases not matched to a gene. This CDR3 has 17 residues. Germline CDR1 reads MNHEY; CDR2 reads SVGEGT. CDR3 sequence reads: CASSFSRGTSGTNEQFF. The CDR3 nucleotides are TGTGCCAGCAGTTTCAGCCGAGGGACTAGCGGGACCAATGAGCAGTTCTTC.

A single count supports this clone. The J gene is TRBJ2-7, the V gene TRBV2, with D perhaps matching TRBD2 (5 bases). V shed 6 bases and J shed 3 bases, with 9 bases lying between them. Per germline, CDR1 SNHLY and CDR2 FYNNEI. CDR3 length: 12 amino acids. The CDR3 bases are TGTGCCAGCAGAGGGAGTATCTACGAGCAGTACTTC. Amino acids: CASRGSIYEQYF.

This clone was seen only once. J is TRBJ2-3 and V is TRBV7-9; 13 bases agree with TRBD2. V gave up 5 bases and J gave up 8 bases; unmatched junction bases: 13. Per the germline V gene, CDR1 is SEHNR and CDR2 is FQNEAQ (reference sequence). The CDR3 runs to 17 residues. The CDR3 region is CASSPSTSGGFTGTQYF. CDR3 nucleotide sequence: TGTGCCAGCAGCCCCTCGACTAGCGGGGGGTTCACGGGTACGCAGTATTTT.

This sequence joins TRBV5-1 and TRBJ2-3; 12 bases fit TRBD1. The CDR3 has 16 amino acids. Trimming at V came to 0 bases and at J to 6 bases, leaving 5 bases not matched to a gene. Per the germline V gene, CDR1 is SGHRS and CDR2 is YFSETQ. DNA for the CDR3: TGCGCCAGCAGCTTGGTTGGGACAGGGGGCTCGGATACGCAGTATTTT. This gives the protein CASSLVGTGGSDTQYF.

The rearrangement links TRBV6-5 to TRBJ2-7, with a weak D call TRBD1 (6 bases). Germline V gene data show CDR1 as MNHEY and CDR2 as SVGAGI. This CDR3 region has 13 residues. The V end lost 5 bases, the J end lost 2 bases, and 10 bases lay between the germline ends. CDR3 in DNA: TGTGCCAGCAGTCGGACAGAAACCTACGAGCAGTACTTC. Translating gives CASSRTETYEQYF.

This clone was detected once. The rearrangement joins TRBV2 to TRBJ1-1, with 12 bases that match TRBD1. The CDR3 loop spans 16 amino acids. Germline CDR1 is SNHLY and CDR2 is FYNNEI. After removal of 4 bases from V and 2 bases from J, the junction contained 5 bases not matched to a gene. CDR3 in amino acids: CASSGGQGAGNTEAFF. The CDR3, as DNA: TGTGCCAGCAGTGGGGGACAGGGGGCCGGAAACACTGAAGCTTTCTTT. The entire variable domain, with the rest obtained from reference TRBV2 and TRBJ1-1, is as follows: EPEVTQTPSHQVTQMGQEVILRCVPISNHLYFYWYRQILGQKVEFLVSFYNNEISEKSEIFDDQFSVERPDGSNFTLKIRSTKLEDSAMYFCASSGGQGAGNTEAFFGQGTRLTVV.

The gene calls are TRBV5-1 and TRBJ2-6; a possible D gene is TRBD2 (6 bases). Looked up from germline, CDR1 is SGHRS and CDR2 is YFSETQ. The CDR3 has 15 residues. V gave up 4 bases and J gave up 0 bases, with 8 bases separating them. The CDR3 region is CASSGGGSGANVLTF. The CDR3 nucleotides are TGCGCCAGCAGCGGGGGAGGCTCTGGGGCCAACGTCCTGACTTTC.

V is TRBV7-5 and J is TRBJ2-1; TRBD2, the D gene given by the table, was not confirmed from the DNA. TRBV7-5 is a pseudogene segment. The CDR3 is 20 residues long. CDR3 in DNA: TGTGTCAGAAGCCTCTCCTCGACTAGCGGGGGCCCAAGCTCCTACAATGAGCAGTTCTTC. This sequence encodes CVRSLSSTSGGPSSYNEQFF.

The chain is built from TRBV19 and TRBJ2-4, with D possibly matching TRBD1 (6 bases). CDR1 is LNHDA and CDR2 is SQIVND in the germline V gene (reference sequence). This CDR3 comprises 15 residues. The V and J ends lost 3 bases and 9 bases respectively, with 18 bases between them. As DNA, the CDR3 is TGTGCCAGTAGTATTAGGGATCCACAGGGAACCATTCAGTACTTC. Its translation is CASSIRDPQGTIQYF. The whole variable domain, filled in from reference TRBV19 and TRBJ2-4, reads DGGITQSPKYLFRKEGQNVTLSCEQNLNHDAMYWYRQDPGQGLRLIYYSQIVNDFQKGDIAEGYSVSREKKESFPLTVTSAQKNPTAFYLCASSIRDPQGTIQYFGAGTRLSVL.

This chain joins TRBV21-1 and TRBJ2-7; TRBD2 is taken as the D call from the table, unchecked against the DNA. TRBV21-1 corresponds to a pseudogene. CDR3 size: 17 residues. Here the CDR3 reads CASSYGKALAGPLQQYF. CDR3 DNA sequence: TGTGCCAGCAGCTACGGAAAGGCCCTAGCGGGGCCCCTTCAGCAGTACTTC.

This clone was detected once. V and J are TRBV10-3 and TRBJ2-1; 11 bases map to TRBD2. The ends lost 4 bases at V and 2 bases at J; junction bases unmatched: 16. The germline V gene encodes CDR1 ENHRY and CDR2 SYGVKD. The CDR3 is 20 amino acids. CDR3 amino acids: CAISADRGRTSGGTYNEQFF. CDR3 DNA sequence: TGTGCCATCAGTGCGGACAGGGGAAGAACTAGCGGGGGAACCTACAATGAGCAGTTCTTC.

This sequence joins TRBV2 and TRBJ1-4, with D maybe TRBD1 (5 bases). V was clipped by 5 bases and J by 13 bases, with 20 bases between them. The CDR3 totals 14 residues. Per germline, CDR1 SNHLY and CDR2 FYNNEI. CDR3 amino acids: CASSIGYRSDRLFF. In DNA, the CDR3 is TGTGCCAGCAGTATTGGGTACAGGTCTGATAGACTGTTTTTT.

The chain uses TRBV9 and TRBJ2-7; 10 nucleotides align to TRBD1. This CDR3 has 16 amino acids. Trimming removed 2 bases from V and 2 bases from J; junction bases left unmatched: 7. Germline CDR1 reads SGDLS; CDR2 reads YYNGEE. CDR3 residues: CASSVRQGATTYEQYF. Written as DNA, the CDR3 is TGTGCCAGCAGCGTTCGACAGGGGGCTACAACCTACGAGCAGTACTTC.

The V call is TRBV6-2 or TRBV6-3, the J call TRBJ2-7; the match to TRBD1 covers 7 bases. V lost 6 bases, J lost 8 bases, and 4 bases stayed unmatched. Germline values: CDR1 MNHEY, CDR2 SVGEGT. CDR3 length: 11 amino acids. The CDR3 sequence is CASSPQGKQYF. Written as DNA, the CDR3 is TGTGCCAGCAGCCCACAGGGGAAGCAGTACTTC.

The chain links TRBV5-4 to TRBJ1-4; D perhaps matches TRBD1 (5 bases). Trimming pared 2 bases from V and 7 bases from J, leaving 12 bases between. CDR1 is SGHNT, CDR2 YYREEE, per germline (reference sequence). This CDR3 region has 14 residues. The CDR3 bases are TGTGCCAGCAGCTTAGGAGGGGTGGGTGAAAAACTGTTTTTT. Its translation: CASSLGGVGEKLFF.

The chain employs TRBV27 and TRBJ2-6; D is uncertain. CDR1 and CDR2 from the germline V gene are MNHEY and SMNVEV (reference sequence). The length of the CDR3 is 13 residues. Trimming removed 5 bases from V and 0 bases from J, with 2 bases in between. The DNA of the CDR3 is TGTGCCAGCAGTCGCTCTGGGGCCAACGTCCTGACTTTC. Protein: CASSRSGANVLTF.

The chain uses TRBV11-2 and TRBJ1-2; D gene ambiguous. Trimming removed 4 bases at V and 9 bases at J, with 18 bases between. CDR1 SGHAT and CDR2 FQNNGV come from the germline V gene. The CDR3 totals 14 residues. The CDR3 spells CASSSRLEGVRYTF. The DNA for the CDR3 is TGTGCCAGCAGCTCACGGTTGGAGGGAGTGCGCTACACCTTC.

The chain joins TRBV7-6 to TRBJ2-5, with D perhaps matching TRBD1 (7 bases). CDR1 is SGHVS and CDR2 is FNYEAQ in the germline V gene. The CDR3 has 16 residues. V was pared by 3 bases and J by 1 base, with 15 bases between. CDR3 region: CASSFEAGQIQETQYF. The CDR3 DNA reads as TGTGCCAGCAGCTTTGAGGCGGGACAGATCCAAGAGACCCAGTACTTC.

The rearrangement links TRBV6-5 to TRBJ2-1, with D possibly TRBD1 on 6 matching bases. Trimming took 1 base from V and 7 from J, leaving 17 bases between them. CDR1 and CDR2 (germline): MNHEY, SVGAGI. The length of the CDR3 is 16 residues. The CDR3 DNA follows: TGTGCCAGCAGTTACTTTGGGACACCCCAAGGGAATGAGCAGTTCTTC. Translation: CASSYFGTPQGNEQFF.

In this sample, this clone turned up once. The rearrangement uses TRBV11-3 and TRBJ2-2; TRBD2 is a possible D gene (5 bases). Trimming left V 1 base short and J 0 bases short, with 9 bases between. The CDR3 extends over 16 amino acids. Per the germline V gene, CDR1 is SGHNT and CDR2 is YENEEA. The CDR3: CASSLGPGTNTGELFF. CDR3 DNA: TGTGCCAGCAGCTTAGGTCCGGGAACGAACACCGGGGAGCTGTTTTTT. Full variable domain (remainder filled in from reference TRBV11-3 and TRBJ2-2): EAGVVQSPRYKIIEKKQPVAFWCNPISGHNTLYWYLQNLGQGPELLIRYENEEAVDDSQLPKDRFSAERLKGVDSTLKIQPAELGDSAVYLCASSLGPGTNTGELFFGEGSRLTVL.

V is TRBV10-3 and J is TRBJ2-1; 9 bases agree with TRBD2. V dropped 10 bases and J dropped 4; count of bases not matched to a gene: 11. CDR3 length equals 15 residues. The germline CDR1 and CDR2 sequences are ENHRY and SYGVKD. The CDR3 loop is CATEDASGVYNEQFF. Written as DNA, the CDR3 is TGTGCCACCGAAGATGCTAGCGGGGTATACAATGAGCAGTTCTTC.

The chain uses TRBV25-1 and TRBJ1-1, with D tentatively TRBD1 (5 bases). Trimming left V 9 bases short and J 0 bases short, with 8 bases between. This CDR3 region has 12 residues. CDR1 is MGHDK and CDR2 is SYGVNS in the germline V gene. The CDR3 here is CASQDMNTEAFF. The CDR3 region has the DNA TGTGCCAGTCAGGACATGAACACTGAAGCTTTCTTT.

The J gene is TRBJ1-3, the V gene TRBV2; D remains unclear. Germline V gene sequence: CDR1 SNHLY, CDR2 FYNNEI. The CDR3 is made up of 14 amino acids. V lost 4 bases and J lost 3, with 10 bases in between. In DNA form, the CDR3 reads TGTGCCAGCAGTGTGTCCGCGCTTGGAAACACCATATATTTT. It translates to CASSVSALGNTIYF.

The rearrangement links TRBV5-1 to TRBJ2-7, with a tentative D call TRBD1 (6 bases). The CDR3 contains 15 residues. V was pared by 3 bases and J by 0 bases, with 13 bases between. CDR1 SGHRS and CDR2 YFSETQ come from the germline V gene. CDR3 sequence (DNA): TGCGCCAGCAGCTCCGGGACACTGGACTCCTACGAGCAGTACTTC. This sequence encodes CASSSGTLDSYEQYF.